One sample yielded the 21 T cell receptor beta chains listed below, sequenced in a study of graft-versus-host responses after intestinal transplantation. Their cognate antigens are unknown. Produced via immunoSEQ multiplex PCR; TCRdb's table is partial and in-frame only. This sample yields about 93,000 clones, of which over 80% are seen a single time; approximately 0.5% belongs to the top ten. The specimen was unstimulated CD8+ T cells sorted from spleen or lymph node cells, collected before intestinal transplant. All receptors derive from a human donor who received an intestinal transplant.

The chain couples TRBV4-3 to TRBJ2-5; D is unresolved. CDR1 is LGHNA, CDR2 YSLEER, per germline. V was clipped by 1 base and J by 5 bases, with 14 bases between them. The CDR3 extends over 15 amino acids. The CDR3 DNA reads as TGCGCCAGCAGCCAAGGGTCCTGGTCGAGGGAGACCCAGTACTTC. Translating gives CASSQGSWSRETQYF.

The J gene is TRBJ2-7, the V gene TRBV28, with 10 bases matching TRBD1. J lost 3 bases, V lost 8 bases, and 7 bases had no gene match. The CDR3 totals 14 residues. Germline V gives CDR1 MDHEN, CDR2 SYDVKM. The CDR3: CASRWTGGNYEQYF. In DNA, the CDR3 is TGTGCCAGCCGATGGACAGGGGGAAACTACGAGCAGTACTTC.

The CDR3 DNA is TGTGCCAGCAGCCCTGGGGGGACTGAAGCTTTCTTT. This gives the protein CASSPGGTEAFF. This chain joins TRBV5-4 and TRBJ1-1; maybe TRBD1 (5 bases). The CDR3 runs to 12 residues. The ends were cut back, 4 bases at V and 5 bases at J, with 9 bases in the middle. Per germline, CDR1 SGHNT and CDR2 YYREEE (reference sequence).

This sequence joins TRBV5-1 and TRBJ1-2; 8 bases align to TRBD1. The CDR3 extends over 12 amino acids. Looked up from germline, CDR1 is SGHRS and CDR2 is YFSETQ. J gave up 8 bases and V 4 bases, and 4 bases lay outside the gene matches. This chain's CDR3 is CASSLTGEGYTF. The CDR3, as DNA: TGCGCCAGCAGCCTGACAGGGGAAGGCTACACCTTC.

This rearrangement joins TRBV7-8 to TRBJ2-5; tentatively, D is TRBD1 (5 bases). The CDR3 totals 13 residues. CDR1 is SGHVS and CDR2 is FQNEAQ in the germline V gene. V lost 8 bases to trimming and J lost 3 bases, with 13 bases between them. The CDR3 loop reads CASSWTNKETQYF. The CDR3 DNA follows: TGTGCCAGCTCCTGGACAAACAAAGAGACCCAGTACTTC.

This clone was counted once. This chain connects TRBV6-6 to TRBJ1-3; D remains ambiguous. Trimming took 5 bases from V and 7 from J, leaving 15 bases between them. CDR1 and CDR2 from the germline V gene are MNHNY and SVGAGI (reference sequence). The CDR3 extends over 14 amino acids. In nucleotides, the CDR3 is TGTGCCAGCAGTACACCCTCCTTCGGGAACACCATATATTTT. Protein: CASSTPSFGNTIYF.

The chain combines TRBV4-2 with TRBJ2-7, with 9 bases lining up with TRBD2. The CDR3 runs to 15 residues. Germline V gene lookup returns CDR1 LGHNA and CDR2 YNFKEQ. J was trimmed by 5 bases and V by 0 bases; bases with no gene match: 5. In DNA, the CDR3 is TGTGCCAGCAGCCAAGAGGAGCGGGAGGACCACGAGCAGTACTTC. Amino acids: CASSQEEREDHEQYF.

CDR3 in DNA: TGTGCCAGCAGCGGACTAGCGGGAAACACCGGGGAGCTGTTTTTT. This gives the protein CASSGLAGNTGELFF. The chain couples TRBV6-6 to TRBJ2-2, with 12 positions matching TRBD2. Germline trimming cut 6 bases from V and 2 bases from J; bases unmatched to any gene: 1. The CDR3 is 15 residues long. Germline V gene lookup returns CDR1 MNHNY and CDR2 SVGAGI (reference sequence).

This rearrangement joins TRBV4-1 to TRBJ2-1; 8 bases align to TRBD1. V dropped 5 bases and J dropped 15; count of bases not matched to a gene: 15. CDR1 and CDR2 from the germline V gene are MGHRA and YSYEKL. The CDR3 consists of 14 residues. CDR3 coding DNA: TGCGCCAGCAGCTCCACCGCAGGGGGCGAGCCCGCGTTCTTC. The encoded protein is CASSSTAGGEPAFF.

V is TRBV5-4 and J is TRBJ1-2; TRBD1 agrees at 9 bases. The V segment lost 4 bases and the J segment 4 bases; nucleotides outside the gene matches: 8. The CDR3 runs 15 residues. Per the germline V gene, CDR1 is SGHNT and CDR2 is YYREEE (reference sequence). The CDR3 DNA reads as TGTGCCAGCAGCCTAACAGGGGGCGTAGGCTATGGCTACACCTTC. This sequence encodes CASSLTGGVGYGYTF.

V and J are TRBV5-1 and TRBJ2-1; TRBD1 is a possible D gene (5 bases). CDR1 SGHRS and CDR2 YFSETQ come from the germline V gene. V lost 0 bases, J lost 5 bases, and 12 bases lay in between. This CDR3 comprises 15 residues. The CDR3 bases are TGCGCCAGCAGCTTGGTGGGGATGACAGACAATGAGCAGTTCTTC. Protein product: CASSLVGMTDNEQFF.

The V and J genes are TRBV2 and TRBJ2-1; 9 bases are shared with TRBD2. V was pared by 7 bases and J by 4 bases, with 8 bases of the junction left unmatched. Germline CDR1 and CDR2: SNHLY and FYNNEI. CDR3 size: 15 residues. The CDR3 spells CASKETSGLYNEQFF. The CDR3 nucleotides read TGTGCCAGCAAGGAAACTAGCGGGCTTTACAATGAGCAGTTCTTC. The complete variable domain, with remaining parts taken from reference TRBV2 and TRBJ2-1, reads EPEVTQTPSHQVTQMGQEVILRCVPISNHLYFYWYRQILGQKVEFLVSFYNNEISEKSEIFDDQFSVERPDGSNFTLKIRSTKLEDSAMYFCASKETSGLYNEQFFGPGTRLTVL.

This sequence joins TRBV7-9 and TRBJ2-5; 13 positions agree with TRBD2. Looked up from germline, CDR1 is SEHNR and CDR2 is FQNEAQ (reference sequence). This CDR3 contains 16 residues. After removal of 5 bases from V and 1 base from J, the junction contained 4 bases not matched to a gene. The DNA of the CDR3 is TGTGCCAGCAGCCCGAGACTAGCGGGAGGCCAAGAGACCCAGTACTTC. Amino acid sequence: CASSPRLAGGQETQYF. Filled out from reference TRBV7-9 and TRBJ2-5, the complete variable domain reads DTGVSQNPRHKITKRGQNVTFRCDPISEHNRLYWYRQTLGQGPEFLTYFQNEAQLEKSRLLSDRFSAERPKGSFSTLEIQRTEQGDSAMYLCASSPRLAGGQETQYFGPGTRLLVL.

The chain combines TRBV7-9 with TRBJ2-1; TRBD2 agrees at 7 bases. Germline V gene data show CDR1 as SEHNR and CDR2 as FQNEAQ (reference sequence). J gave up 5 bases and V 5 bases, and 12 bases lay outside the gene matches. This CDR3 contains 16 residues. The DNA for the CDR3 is TGTGCCAGCAGCCTCCCTAGCGGAGCCAGAGACAATGAGCAGTTCTTC. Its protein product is CASSLPSGARDNEQFF.

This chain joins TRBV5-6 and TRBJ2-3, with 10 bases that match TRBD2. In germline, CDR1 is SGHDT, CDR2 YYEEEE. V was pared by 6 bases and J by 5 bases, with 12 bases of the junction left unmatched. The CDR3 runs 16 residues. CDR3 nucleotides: TGTGCCAGCACGGAGGCTACTAGCGGGGCCCAAGATACGCAGTATTTT. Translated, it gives CASTEATSGAQDTQYF.

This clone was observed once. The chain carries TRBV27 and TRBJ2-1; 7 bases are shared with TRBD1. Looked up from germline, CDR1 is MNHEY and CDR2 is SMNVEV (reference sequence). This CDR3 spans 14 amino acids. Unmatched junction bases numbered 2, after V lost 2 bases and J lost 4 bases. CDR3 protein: CASSLEGAYNEQFF. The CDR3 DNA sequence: TGTGCCAGCAGTTTAGAGGGGGCATACAATGAGCAGTTCTTC.

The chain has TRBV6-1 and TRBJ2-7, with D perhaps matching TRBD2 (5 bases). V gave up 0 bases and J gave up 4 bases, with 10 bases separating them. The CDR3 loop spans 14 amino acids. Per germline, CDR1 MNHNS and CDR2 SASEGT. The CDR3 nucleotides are TGTGCCAGCAGTGAAGCGGCGGGCGGTTACGAGCAGTACTTC. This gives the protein CASSEAAGGYEQYF.

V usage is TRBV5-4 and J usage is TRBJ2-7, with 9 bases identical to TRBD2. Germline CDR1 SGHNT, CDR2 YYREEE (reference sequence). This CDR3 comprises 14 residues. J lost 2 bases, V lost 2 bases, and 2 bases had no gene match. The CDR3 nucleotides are TGTGCCAGCAGCTTACTAGCGGGCCCCTACGAGCAGTACTTC. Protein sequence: CASSLLAGPYEQYF.

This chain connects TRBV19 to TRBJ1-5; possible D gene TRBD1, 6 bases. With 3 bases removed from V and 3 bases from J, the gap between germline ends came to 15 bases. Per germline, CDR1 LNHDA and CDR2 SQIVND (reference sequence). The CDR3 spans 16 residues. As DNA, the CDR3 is TGTGCCAGTAGTATGGGAGGGGGGGGTTCCAATCAGCCCCAGCATTTT. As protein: CASSMGGGGSNQPQHF.

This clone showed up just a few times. The CDR3 DNA reads as TGCGCCAGCAGCCAAGAACAGGTTCCCCAGAACACTGAAGCTTTCTTT. Translating gives CASSQEQVPQNTEAFF. This chain joins TRBV4-1 and TRBJ1-1, with TRBD1 as a possible D gene (5 bases). This CDR3 has 16 residues. V was cut by 0 bases and J by 1 base, with 12 bases left in between. CDR1 and CDR2 from the germline V gene are MGHRA and YSYEKL.

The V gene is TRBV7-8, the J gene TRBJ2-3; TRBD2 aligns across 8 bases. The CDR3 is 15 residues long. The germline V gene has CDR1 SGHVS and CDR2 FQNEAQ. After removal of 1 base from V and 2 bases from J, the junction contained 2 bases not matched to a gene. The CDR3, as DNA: TGTGCCAGCAGCTTAGGAGCGGGGGTCACAGATACGCAGTATTTT. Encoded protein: CASSLGAGVTDTQYF.